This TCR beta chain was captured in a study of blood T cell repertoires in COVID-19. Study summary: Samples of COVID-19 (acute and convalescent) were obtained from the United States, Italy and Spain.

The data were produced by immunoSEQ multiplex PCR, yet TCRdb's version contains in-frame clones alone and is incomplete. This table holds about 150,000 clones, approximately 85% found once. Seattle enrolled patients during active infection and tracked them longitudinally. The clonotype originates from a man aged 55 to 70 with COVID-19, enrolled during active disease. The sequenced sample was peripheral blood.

The CDR3 sequence is CASSLLGPTWTSGGWSNEKLFF. DNA of the CDR3: TGTGCCAGCAGTTTATTAGGGCCGACATGGACATCAGGGGGCTGGTCTAATGAAAAACTGTTTTTT. The chain combines TRBV27 with TRBJ1-4, with 8 bases fitting TRBD1. Losses at the gene ends were 1 base for V and 3 bases for J; bases not matched to a gene: 22. This CDR3 spans 22 amino acids. Germline V gene lookup returns CDR1 MNHEY and CDR2 SMNVEV (reference sequence).